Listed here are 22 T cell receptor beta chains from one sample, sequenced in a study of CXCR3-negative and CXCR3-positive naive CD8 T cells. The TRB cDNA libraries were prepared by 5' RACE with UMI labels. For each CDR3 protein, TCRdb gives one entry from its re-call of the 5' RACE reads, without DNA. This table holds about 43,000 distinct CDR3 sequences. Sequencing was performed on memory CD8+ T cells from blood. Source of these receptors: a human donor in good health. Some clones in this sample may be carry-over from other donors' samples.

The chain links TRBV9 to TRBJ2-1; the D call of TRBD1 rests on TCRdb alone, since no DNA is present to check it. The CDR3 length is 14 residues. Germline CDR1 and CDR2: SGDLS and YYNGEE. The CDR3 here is CASRFPRGEGEQFF.

CDR3 loop: CASSAGLKGEQFF. The chain joins TRBV12-3 or TRBV12-4 to TRBJ2-1; TCRdb outputs TRBD2, but without DNA this stays unchecked. CDR3 length equals 13 residues.

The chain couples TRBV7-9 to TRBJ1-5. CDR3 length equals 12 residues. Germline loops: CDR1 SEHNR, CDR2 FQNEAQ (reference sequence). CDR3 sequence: CASSLGNQPQHF.

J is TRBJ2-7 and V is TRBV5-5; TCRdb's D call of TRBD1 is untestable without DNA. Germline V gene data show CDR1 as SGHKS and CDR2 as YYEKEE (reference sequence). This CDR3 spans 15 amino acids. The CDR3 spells CASSLVVRGSYEQYF.

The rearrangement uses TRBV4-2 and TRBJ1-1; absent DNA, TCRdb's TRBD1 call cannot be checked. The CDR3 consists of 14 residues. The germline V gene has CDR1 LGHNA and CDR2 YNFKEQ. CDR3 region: CASSQDLEGVKAFF.

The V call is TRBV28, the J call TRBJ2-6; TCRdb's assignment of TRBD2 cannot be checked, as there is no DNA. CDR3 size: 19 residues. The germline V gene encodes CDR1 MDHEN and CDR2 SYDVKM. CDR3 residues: CASTIRRRTRNSGANVLTF.

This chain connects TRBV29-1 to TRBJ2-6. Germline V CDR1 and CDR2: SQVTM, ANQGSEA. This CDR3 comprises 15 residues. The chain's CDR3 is CSVVLGSSGANVLTF.

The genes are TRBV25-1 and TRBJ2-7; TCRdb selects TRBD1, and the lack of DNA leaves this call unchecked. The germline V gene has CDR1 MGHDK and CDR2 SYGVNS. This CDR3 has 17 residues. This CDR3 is CASSEYAPGGRDYEQYF.

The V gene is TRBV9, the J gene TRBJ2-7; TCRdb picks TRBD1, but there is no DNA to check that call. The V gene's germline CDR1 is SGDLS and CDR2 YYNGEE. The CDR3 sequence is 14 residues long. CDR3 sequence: CASSVDRGGDEQYF.

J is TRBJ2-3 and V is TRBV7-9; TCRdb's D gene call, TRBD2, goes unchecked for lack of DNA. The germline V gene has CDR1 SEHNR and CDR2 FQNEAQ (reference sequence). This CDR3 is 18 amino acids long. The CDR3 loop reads CASSLELSLAEGTDTQYF.

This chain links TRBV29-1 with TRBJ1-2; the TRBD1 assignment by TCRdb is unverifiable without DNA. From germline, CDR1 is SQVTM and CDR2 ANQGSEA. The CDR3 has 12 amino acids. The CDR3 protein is CSVVDRYYGYTF.

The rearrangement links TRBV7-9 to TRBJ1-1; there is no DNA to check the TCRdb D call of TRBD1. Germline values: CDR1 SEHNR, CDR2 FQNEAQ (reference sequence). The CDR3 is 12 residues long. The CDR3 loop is CASSWTGTEAFF.

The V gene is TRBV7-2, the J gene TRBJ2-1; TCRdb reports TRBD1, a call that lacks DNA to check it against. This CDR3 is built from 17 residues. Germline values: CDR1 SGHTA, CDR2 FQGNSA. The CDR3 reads CASSSYLVRGDLGEQFF.

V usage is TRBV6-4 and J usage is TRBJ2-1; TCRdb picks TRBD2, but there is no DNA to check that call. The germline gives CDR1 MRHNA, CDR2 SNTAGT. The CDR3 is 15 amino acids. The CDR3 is CASSDSAGGRNEQFF.

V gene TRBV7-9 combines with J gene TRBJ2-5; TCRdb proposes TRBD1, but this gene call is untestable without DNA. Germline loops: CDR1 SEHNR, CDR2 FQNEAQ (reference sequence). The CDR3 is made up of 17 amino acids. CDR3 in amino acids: CASSLDTTGTGRGTQYF. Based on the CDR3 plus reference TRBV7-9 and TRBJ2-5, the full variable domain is DTGVSQNPRHKITKRGQNVTFRCDPISEHNRLYWYRQTLGQGPEFLTYFQNEAQLEKSRLLSDRFSAERPKGSFSTLEIQRTEQGDSAMYLCASSLDTTGTGRGTQYFGPGTRLLVL.

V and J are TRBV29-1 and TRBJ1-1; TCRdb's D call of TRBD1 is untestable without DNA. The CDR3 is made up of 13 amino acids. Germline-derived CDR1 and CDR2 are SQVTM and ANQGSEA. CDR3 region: CSVGFARGTEAFF.

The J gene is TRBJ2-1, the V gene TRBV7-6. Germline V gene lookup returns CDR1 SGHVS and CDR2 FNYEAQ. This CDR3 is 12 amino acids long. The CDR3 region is CASSFGFDEQFF.

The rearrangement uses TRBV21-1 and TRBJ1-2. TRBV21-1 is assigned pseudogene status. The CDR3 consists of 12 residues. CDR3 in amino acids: CASRWPNYGYTF.

The CDR3 sequence is CSARPTAAGAFF. V is TRBV20-1 and J is TRBJ1-1; there is no DNA to check the TCRdb D call of TRBD1. The CDR3 totals 12 residues. The germline V gene has CDR1 DFQATT and CDR2 SNEGSKA (reference sequence).

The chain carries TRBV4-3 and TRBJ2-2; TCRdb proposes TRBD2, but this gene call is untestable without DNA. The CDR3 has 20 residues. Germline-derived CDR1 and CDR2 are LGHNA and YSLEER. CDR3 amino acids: CASSQDRVLAGVSNTGELFF.

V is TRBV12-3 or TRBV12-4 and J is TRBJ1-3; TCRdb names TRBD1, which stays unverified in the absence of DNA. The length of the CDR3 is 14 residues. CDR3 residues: CASRGGGTGNTIYF.

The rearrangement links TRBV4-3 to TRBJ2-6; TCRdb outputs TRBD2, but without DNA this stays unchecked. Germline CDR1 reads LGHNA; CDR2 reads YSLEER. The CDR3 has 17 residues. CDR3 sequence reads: CASSQEGSGLGANVLTF.